These T cell receptor beta chains were read from a single sample in a study of regulatory T cells in long-lasting Graves disease. TCRdb analysed the multiplex PCR reads with MiXCR anew, one entry per CDR3 protein. The data show 420,000 or so distinct CDR3 sequences, about 15% seen once. These same records also appear under a second study, on T cells in Graves' hyperthyroidism and ophthalmopathy.

This sample comprised peripheral blood mononuclear cells (PBMCs), obtained at new diagnosis, from a patient treated with antithyroid drugs. The receptors shown here come from a woman aged 18-30 years with Graves disease. Each CDR3 is given with its conserved first and last residue. A D gene is named only where the DNA matches it firmly. Only some rows state a clone size, as once, few, many or a class for expanded clones.

V gene	J gene	clone size	D gene	CDR3 DNA	CDR3 protein
TRBV30	TRBJ2-1	.	TRBD2	TGTGCCTGGAGTGTAGGGACCGCGGGAGGCCCCTACAATGAGCAGTTCTTC	CAWSVGTAGGPYNEQFF
TRBV20-1	TRBJ1-2	.	TRBD1	TGCAGTGCTGGGGACAGGACCAACTATGGCTACACCTTC	CSAGDRTNYGYTF
TRBV29-1	TRBJ2-2	.	.	TGCAGCGTTGAAGCAGGAGGCGGTATCGGCGGGGAGCTGTTTTTT	CSVEAGGGIGGELFF
TRBV19	TRBJ1-5	few	TRBD1	TGTGCCAGTAAAAAGGACAGGGAGTATCAGCCCCAGCATTTT	CASKKDREYQPQHF
TRBV20-1	TRBJ1-4	few	.	TGCAGTGCTAGAGATCTGGGGGATATGGAAAAACTGTTTTTT	CSARDLGDMEKLFF
TRBV5-5	TRBJ2-7	many	.	TGTGCCAGCAGCTTCACAGGGAAGTACGAGCAGTACTTC	CASSFTGKYEQYF
TRBV5-1	TRBJ1-2	many	.	TGCGCCAGCAGCCCTGGGGGGGTAGATGGCTACACCTTC	CASSPGGVDGYTF
TRBV11-2	TRBJ1-1	.	.	TGTGCCAGCAGCTTAGAACGGGGATCCACTGAAGCTTTCTTT	CASSLERGSTEAFF
TRBV29-1	TRBJ2-7	.	TRBD2	TGCAGCACCAGGACTAGCGGGTCCTACGAGCAGTACTTC	CSTRTSGSYEQYF
TRBV9	TRBJ2-7	few	TRBD1	TGTGCCAGCAGCCTCCACCCCGGACAGGGCGAGCAGTACTTC	CASSLHPGQGEQYF
TRBV28	TRBJ2-4	.	.	TGTGCCAGCATTCAGGGGGCCAAAAACATTCAGTACTTC	CASIQGAKNIQYF
TRBV27	TRBJ2-7	many	.	TGTGCCAGCAGCCCCGGGGGCGGAGGAATCTACGAGCAGTACTTC	CASSPGGGGIYEQYF
TRBV9	TRBJ1-1	many	.	TGTGCCAGCAGCGTAGATCAGGGGCGAGCTTTCTTT	CASSVDQGRAFF
TRBV20-1	TRBJ2-3	many	.	TGCAGTGCTAGTATAGCGGCAGATACGCAGTATTTT	CSASIAADTQYF
TRBV5-8	TRBJ2-3	.	.	TGTGCCAGCAGCTTAGGGCCTACCCTCACAGATACGCAGTATTTT	CASSLGPTLTDTQYF
TRBV3-1	TRBJ2-7	.	.	TGTGCCAGCAGCCAAGAATCCGTGGCGGGATTCTTTCCCTTAAACTACGAGCAGTACTTC	CASSQESVAGFFPLNYEQYF
TRBV2	TRBJ2-7	many	TRBD2	TGTGCCACGGGGAGGGCTAGCGGGGGGTACGAGCAGTACTTC	CATGRASGGYEQYF
TRBV29-1	TRBJ1-1	many	.	TGCAGCGTTGATTTGGCAATTAAGGACACTGAAGCTTTCTTT	CSVDLAIKDTEAFF
TRBV6-5	TRBJ1-1	many	.	TGTGCCAGCAGTTACTCTGACCTGAACACTGAAGCTTTCTTT	CASSYSDLNTEAFF
TRBV10-3	TRBJ2-3	.	TRBD1	TGTGCCATCAGTGACGAGAGGGCAGGGGGCCGCACAGATACGCAGTATTTT	CAISDERAGGRTDTQYF
TRBV11-2	TRBJ2-1	.	.	TGTGCCAGCAGCTTATTTACGGCGGGAATAGGCAATGAGCAGTTCTTC	CASSLFTAGIGNEQFF
TRBV29-1	TRBJ2-1	many	.	TGCAGCGTTGAGGACAACTACAATGAGCAGTTCTTC	CSVEDNYNEQFF
TRBV20-1	TRBJ2-7	many	.	TGCAGTGCTCTTAGGGAGATCTCCTACGAGCAGTACTTC	CSALREISYEQYF
TRBV5-1	TRBJ2-1	many	.	TGCGCCAGCAGCTTCTCGCGCCATGAGCAGTTCTTC	CASSFSRHEQFF
TRBV5-6	TRBJ2-1	many	.	TGTGCCAGCAGCTTAGGAAAGGGGGGGTATGAGCAGTTCTTC	CASSLGKGGYEQFF
TRBV2	TRBJ2-2	.	.	TGTGCCAGCAGCCCCATTGTGGGGGGTACCGGGGAGCTGTTTTTT	CASSPIVGGTGELFF
TRBV20-1	TRBJ2-2	many	TRBD2	TGCAGTGCCAGACTAGCGGGAGTTACCGGGGAGCTGTTTTTT	CSARLAGVTGELFF
TRBV4-1	TRBJ1-4	few	.	TGCGCCAGCAGCCAGGAGGGCAGGGAGAAGGAAAAACTGTTTTTT	CASSQEGREKEKLFF
TRBV12-3/TRBV12-4	TRBJ1-3	many	.	TGTGCCAGCAGTTTACTGGCCTCTGGAAACACCATATATTTT	CASSLLASGNTIYF
TRBV28	TRBJ2-1	many	TRBD2	TGTGCCAGCAGTCTTACGACTAGCGGTTACAATGAGCAGTTCTTC	CASSLTTSGYNEQFF
TRBV6-2/TRBV6-3	TRBJ2-7	.	.	TGTGCCAGCAGACTCGGTAACAGGCTACGCTCCGAGCAGTACTTC	CASRLGNRLRSEQYF
TRBV4-1	TRBJ2-2	.	.	TGCGCCAGCAGCCCGGGACCTCAAGGCGCGAACACCGGGGAGCTGTTTTTT	CASSPGPQGANTGELFF
TRBV20-1	TRBJ1-6	.	TRBD1	TGCAGTGCTAGCGGAGGGGGCGCTTATCCCCTCCACTTT	CSASGGGAYPLHF
TRBV29-1	TRBJ1-2	many	TRBD1	TGCAGCGTTGATGGGGGGACAGGGGAGACTGGCTACACCTTC	CSVDGGTGETGYTF
TRBV7-9	TRBJ2-5	.	TRBD2	TGTGCCAGCAGCTTAACGCAGGGGACTAGCGACCAAGAGACCCAGTACTTC	CASSLTQGTSDQETQYF
TRBV10-2	TRBJ1-3	many	.	TGCGCCAGCAGCGAGGGCGGCTCTGGAAACACCATATATTTT	CASSEGGSGNTIYF
TRBV7-8	TRBJ2-2	many	.	TGTGCCAGCAGTTTCGGGACGGCGAACACCGGGGAGCTGTTTTTT	CASSFGTANTGELFF
TRBV28	TRBJ1-5	few	.	TGTGCCACCAAGGACCCACCGGGACAGCCCCAGCATTTT	CATKDPPGQPQHF
TRBV10-3	TRBJ2-3	.	TRBD2	TGTGCCATCAGTGCCCGGGGGAGCGCGGGGGGGGATACGCAGTATTTT	CAISARGSAGGDTQYF
TRBV19	TRBJ2-3	few	.	TGTGCCAGTAGTATCCGGCCTTTTCTAAGCACAGATACGCAGTATTTT	CASSIRPFLSTDTQYF
TRBV4-1	TRBJ2-2	few	.	TGCGCCAGCAGCCAAGTGAACCCGAACGCCGGGGAGCTGTTTTTT	CASSQVNPNAGELFF
TRBV5-5	TRBJ1-1	many	.	TGTGCCAGCAGCAATATGGGGACTGAAGCTTTCTTT	CASSNMGTEAFF
TRBV18	TRBJ1-1	many	.	TGTGCCAGCTCAGCCAAATACGGACCGAACACTGAAGCTTTCTTT	CASSAKYGPNTEAFF
TRBV3-1	TRBJ2-1	many	.	TGTGCCAGCAGCCCCCAGCCCAGCGGAAAGTGGAATGAGCAGTTCTTC	CASSPQPSGKWNEQFF
TRBV7-2	TRBJ2-7	.	.	TGTGCCAGCAGCCTGAGAGACGTCGACGAGCAGTACTTC	CASSLRDVDEQYF
TRBV27	TRBJ1-1	.	.	TGTGCCAGCAGACCGGGACGGGAGGACACTGAAGCTTTCTTT	CASRPGREDTEAFF
TRBV2	TRBJ2-7	.	.	TGTGCCAGCAGCGCCGGGACTCGGAACTACGAGCAGTACTTC	CASSAGTRNYEQYF
TRBV5-8	TRBJ1-1	many	TRBD1	TGTGCCAGCAGCTTCCGGGACAGGAGGCCCACTGAAGCTTTCTTT	CASSFRDRRPTEAFF